This T cell receptor beta chain was captured in a study of blood T cell repertoires in COVID-19. Study details: The United States, Italy and Spain provided the acute and convalescent COVID-19 samples.

Participants' reported clinical history set cohort assignment. Profiled with immunoSEQ multiplex PCR; TCRdb holds only in-frame clones, not every one. The data show 160,000 or so clones, 80% seen once. Material: PBMCs or T cells enriched from blood (not recorded which). The TCR originated in a man aged 40-55 years who had recovered from COVID-19.

The CDR3 region is CASKNFPDSKTEAFF. The CDR3, as DNA: TGTGCCAGCAAAAACTTCCCCGATAGCAAAACTGAAGCTTTCTTT. This chain uses TRBV6-5 with TRBJ1-1; D unresolved. Germline loops: CDR1 MNHEY, CDR2 SVGAGI. V was clipped by 7 bases and J by 5 bases, with 20 bases between them. The CDR3 is made up of 15 amino acids.